This TCR beta chain is from a study of shared clonotypes between healthy human individuals. Study summary: Participating donors consisted of two women and a few men aged 18 to 49.

The CDR3 runs to 12 residues. V was cut by 3 bases and J by 10 bases, with 12 bases left in between. The germline gives CDR1 SGHVS, CDR2 FQNEAQ. Profiling relied on immunoSEQ multiplex PCR, and the TCRdb table lists in-frame clones only, not all of them. Here the sample spans 1.5 million to 2.5 million clones, less than 95% being singletons. CD45RO negativity and positive selection for CCR7 defined naive CD8 cells, a population that excluded terminally differentiated effector memory CD45RA+ cells. Sequencing was performed on naive CD8+ T cells sorted from blood. The chain carries TRBV7-8 and TRBJ2-5; D may match TRBD1 or TRBD2 (5 bases each). The sequence came from a man between 18 and 35 years old in good health. As DNA, the CDR3 is TGTGCCAGCAGCTTGGGCCCAGGGAGCCAGTACTTC. Encoded protein: CASSLGPGSQYF.